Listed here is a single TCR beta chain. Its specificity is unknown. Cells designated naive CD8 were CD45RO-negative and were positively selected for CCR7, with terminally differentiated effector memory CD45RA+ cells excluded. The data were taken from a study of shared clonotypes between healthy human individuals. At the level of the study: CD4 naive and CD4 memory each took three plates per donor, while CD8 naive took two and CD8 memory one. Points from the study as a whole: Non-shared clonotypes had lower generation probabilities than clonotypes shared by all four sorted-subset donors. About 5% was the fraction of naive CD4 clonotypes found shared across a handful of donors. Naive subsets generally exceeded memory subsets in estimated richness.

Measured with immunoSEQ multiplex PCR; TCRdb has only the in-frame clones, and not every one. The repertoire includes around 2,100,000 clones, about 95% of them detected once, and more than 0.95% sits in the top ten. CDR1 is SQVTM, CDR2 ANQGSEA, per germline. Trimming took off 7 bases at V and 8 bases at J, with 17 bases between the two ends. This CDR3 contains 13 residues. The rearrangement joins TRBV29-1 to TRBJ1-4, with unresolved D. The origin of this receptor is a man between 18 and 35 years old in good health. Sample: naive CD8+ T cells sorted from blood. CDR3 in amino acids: CSALPGEEEKLFF. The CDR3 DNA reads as TGCAGCGCTTTGCCCGGGGAGGAGGAAAAACTGTTTTTT.